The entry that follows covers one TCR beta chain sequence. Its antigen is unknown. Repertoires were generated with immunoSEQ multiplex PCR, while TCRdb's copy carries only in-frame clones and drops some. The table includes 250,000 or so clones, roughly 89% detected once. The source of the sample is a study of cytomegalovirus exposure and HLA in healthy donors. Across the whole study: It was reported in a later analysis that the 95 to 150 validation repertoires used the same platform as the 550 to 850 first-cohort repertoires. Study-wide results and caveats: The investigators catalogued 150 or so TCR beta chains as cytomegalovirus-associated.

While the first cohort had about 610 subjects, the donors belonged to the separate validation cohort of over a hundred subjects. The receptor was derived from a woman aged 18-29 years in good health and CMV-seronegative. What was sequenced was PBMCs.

CDR3 sequence: CASTQGGEGYEQYV. The CDR3 DNA sequence: TGTGCCAGCACCCAGGGAGGGGAAGGCTACGAGCAGTACGTC. This chain joins TRBV28 and TRBJ2-7, with 7 bases that match TRBD2. Looked up from germline, CDR1 is MDHEN and CDR2 is SYDVKM. The CDR3 is 14 residues long. The V and J ends lost 7 bases and 3 bases, in that order; junction bases with no gene match: 9.